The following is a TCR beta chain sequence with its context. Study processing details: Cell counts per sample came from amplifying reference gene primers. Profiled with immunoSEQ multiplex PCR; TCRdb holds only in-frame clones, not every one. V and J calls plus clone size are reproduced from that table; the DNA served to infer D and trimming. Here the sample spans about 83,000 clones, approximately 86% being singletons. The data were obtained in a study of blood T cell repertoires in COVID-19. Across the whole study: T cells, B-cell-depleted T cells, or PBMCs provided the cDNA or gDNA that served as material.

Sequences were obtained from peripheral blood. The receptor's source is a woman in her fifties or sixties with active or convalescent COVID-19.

Here the CDR3 reads CASSHQGQGTYNEQFF. CDR3 sequence (DNA): TGTGCCAGCAGCCATCAAGGACAGGGGACCTACAATGAGCAGTTCTTC. The V and J genes are TRBV7-3 and TRBJ2-1, with 9 nucleotides matching TRBD1. The CDR3 contains 16 residues. CDR1 and CDR2 from the germline V gene are SGHTA and FQGTGA. With 5 bases clipped from V and 2 bases from J, the junction kept 7 bases outside the gene matches. The variable domain in full, with the rest retrieved from reference TRBV7-3 and TRBJ2-1, is GAGVSQTPSNKVTEKGKYVELRCDPISGHTALYWYRQSLGQGPEFLIYFQGTGAADDSGLPNDRFFAVRPEGSVSTLKIQRTERGDSAVYLCASSHQGQGTYNEQFFGPGTRLTVL.